Shown below are 27 T cell receptor beta chains from a single sample sequenced in a study of cytomegalovirus exposure and HLA in healthy donors. Libraries were prepared by immunoSEQ multiplex PCR; TCRdb keeps only in-frame clonotypes and omits some of them. The sample contains tens of thousands of clones, 95% to 98% of which appear only once. The specimen was PBMCs. Receptors originate from a man aged 18 to 29 in good health and CMV-seronegative.

J is TRBJ2-6 and V is TRBV19; 9 positions agree with TRBD1. The CDR3 spans 19 residues. Trimming took 7 bases from V and 0 from J; bases not matched to a gene: 13. The V gene's germline CDR1 is LNHDA and CDR2 SQIVND (reference sequence). The CDR3 loop is CASTRPYTGGSSGANVLTF. The DNA for the CDR3 is TGTGCCAGTACCAGGCCCTATACAGGGGGCAGCTCTGGGGCCAACGTCCTGACTTTC.

J is TRBJ2-5 and V is TRBV4-1, with 11 positions matching TRBD1. With 1 base clipped from V and 5 bases from J, the junction kept 12 bases outside the gene matches. This CDR3 is built from 18 residues. Germline V gene data show CDR1 as MGHRA and CDR2 as YSYEKL. The DNA of the CDR3 is TGCGCCAGCAGCCAAGTCGGGCGTGGGACAGGGGGGGCGGAGACCCAGTACTTC. Protein sequence: CASSQVGRGTGGAETQYF.

This clone was observed once. The rearrangement links TRBV19 to TRBJ1-5; 9 nucleotides align to TRBD1. Germline CDR1 reads LNHDA; CDR2 reads SQIVND (reference sequence). The CDR3 has 14 residues. V lost 8 bases, J lost 4 bases, and 6 bases stayed unmatched. Here the CDR3 DNA reads TGTGCCAGTTTGGACAGGGGTTCTAATCAGCCCCAGCATTTT. Its translation: CASLDRGSNQPQHF.

This rearrangement joins TRBV5-4 to TRBJ1-4; 10 bases fit TRBD1. Looked up from germline, CDR1 is SGHNT and CDR2 is YYREEE (reference sequence). V lost 0 bases and J lost 8; bases outside the gene matches: 1. The CDR3 length is 14 residues. Here the CDR3 reads CASSLVGQGEKLFF. CDR3 DNA: TGTGCCAGCAGCTTGGTGGGACAGGGGGAAAAACTGTTTTTT. Full variable domain (remainder filled in from reference TRBV5-4 and TRBJ1-4): ETGVTQSPTHLIKTRGQQVTLRCSSQSGHNTVSWYQQALGQGPQFIFQYYREEENGRGNFPPRFSGLQFPNYSSELNVNALELDDSALYLCASSLVGQGEKLFFGSGTQLSVL.

V usage is TRBV28 and J usage is TRBJ2-7; D is unclear. V lost 4 bases, J lost 3 bases, and 16 bases lay in between. The germline CDR1 and CDR2 sequences are MDHEN and SYDVKM. The CDR3 runs 15 residues. The CDR3 sequence is CASSSPGGMNYEQYF. The CDR3 region has the DNA TGTGCCAGCAGTTCCCCCGGTGGTATGAACTACGAGCAGTACTTC.

The chain has TRBV29-1 and TRBJ2-1; TRBD1 matches 7 bases. Trimming removed 4 bases from V and 4 bases from J; junction bases left unmatched: 7. The germline V gene encodes CDR1 SQVTM and CDR2 ANQGSEA. The CDR3 contains 14 residues. In nucleotides, the CDR3 is TGCAGCGTTGTGTCTCGGGACAGTTACAATGAGCAGTTCTTC. It encodes CSVVSRDSYNEQFF.

The genes are TRBV6-1 and TRBJ2-2; tentatively, D is TRBD2 (6 bases). Germline lookup yields CDR1 MNHNS and CDR2 SASEGT. V was cut by 3 bases and J by 6 bases, with 8 bases left in between. The CDR3 runs 13 residues. The CDR3: CASSEEGSGELFF. The CDR3 DNA is TGTGCCAGCAGTGAGGAGGGATCCGGGGAGCTGTTTTTT.

This clone was seen only once. The chain links TRBV27 to TRBJ1-5, with D possibly being TRBD1 (6 bases). The CDR3 has 14 residues. Trimming stripped 3 bases from V and 6 bases from J, with 12 bases between. Looked up from germline, CDR1 is MNHEY and CDR2 is SMNVEV (reference sequence). The CDR3 reads CASSFQGLSQPQHF. The CDR3, as DNA: TGTGCCAGCAGTTTCCAGGGGCTGAGTCAGCCCCAGCATTTT.

The genes are TRBV7-6 and TRBJ2-5, with a weak D call TRBD2 (6 bases). The germline V gene encodes CDR1 SGHVS and CDR2 FNYEAQ. V was pared by 4 bases and J by 1 base, with 28 bases between. The CDR3 covers 20 residues. CDR3 DNA sequence: TGTGCCAGCAGCTCCATGAGTCATGGAGGTGGCGGAGGGCTCCAAGAGACCCAGTACTTC. Its translation: CASSSMSHGGGGGLQETQYF.

This chain joins TRBV4-1 and TRBJ2-5; 14 bases agree with TRBD2. J lost 1 base, V lost 4 bases, and 2 bases had no gene match. CDR1 and CDR2 (germline): MGHRA, YSYEKL. The CDR3 runs to 16 residues. The DNA for the CDR3 is TGCGCCAGCAGCCTGGGACTAGCGGGAGCCCAAGAGACCCAGTACTTC. This sequence encodes CASSLGLAGAQETQYF.

The chain carries TRBV29-1 and TRBJ1-1; 9 bases agree with TRBD1. V lost 6 bases to trimming and J lost 4 bases; unmatched junction nucleotides: 6. This CDR3 comprises 13 residues. CDR1 and CDR2 from the germline V gene are SQVTM and ANQGSEA. CDR3 sequence (DNA): TGCAGCGTGGAGGGACAGGGAGGCACTGAAGCTTTCTTT. This encodes CSVEGQGGTEAFF.

The CDR3 region is CASSLTGKPNTDTQYF. The CDR3 nucleotides are TGTGCCAGCAGCCTCACAGGAAAACCTAACACAGATACGCAGTATTTT. The chain recombines TRBV7-3 with TRBJ2-3, with a possible D match to TRBD1 (5 bases). The CDR3 has 16 residues. V lost 5 bases and J lost 2, with 17 bases in between. Germline-derived CDR1 and CDR2 are SGHTA and FQGTGA.

The chain combines TRBV18 with TRBJ2-5, with D perhaps TRBD2 (5 bases). The CDR3 has 13 amino acids. Germline V gene lookup returns CDR1 KGHSH and CDR2 LQKENI. Trimming shortened V by 2 bases and J by 7 bases, and 11 bases separated the two germline ends. This chain's CDR3 is CASSPSPEGTQYF. CDR3 nucleotide sequence: TGTGCCAGCTCACCAAGTCCCGAGGGGACCCAGTACTTC.

This clone was recorded once. The rearrangement links TRBV11-2 to TRBJ2-5; 12 nucleotides match TRBD2. The germline V gene encodes CDR1 SGHAT and CDR2 FQNNGV. This CDR3 region has 17 residues. The V and J ends lost 4 bases and 2 bases, in that order; junction bases with no gene match: 8. CDR3 amino acids: CASSSRRGLAGQETQYF. The CDR3 DNA reads TGTGCCAGCAGCTCACGAAGGGGACTAGCGGGTCAAGAGACCCAGTACTTC.

The chain joins TRBV19 to TRBJ2-6; 9 positions match TRBD1. Germline loops: CDR1 LNHDA, CDR2 SQIVND (reference sequence). J gave up 2 bases and V 1 base, and 9 bases lay outside the gene matches. The CDR3 has 19 residues. This CDR3 is CASSIVGQGFFTGANVLTF. CDR3 DNA sequence: TGTGCCAGTAGTATAGTGGGACAGGGTTTCTTTACTGGGGCCAACGTCCTGACTTTC.

The table lists this clone with a count of one. The chain combines TRBV18 with TRBJ2-1, with 7 nucleotides matching TRBD1. The V gene end was trimmed by 4 bases and the J gene end by 5 bases; junction bases not matched to a gene: 14. Germline lookup yields CDR1 KGHSH and CDR2 LQKENI. The CDR3 extends over 17 amino acids. The CDR3 sequence: CASSLRIPGQMHNEQFF. As DNA, the CDR3 is TGTGCCAGCTCACTACGAATTCCGGGACAGATGCACAATGAGCAGTTCTTC.

The V gene is TRBV30, the J gene TRBJ1-1, with D hard to call. Germline CDR1 is GTSNPN and CDR2 is SVGIG (reference sequence). This CDR3 has 13 amino acids. V was shortened by 0 bases and J by 3 bases, with 8 bases between the two germline ends. The CDR3 DNA is TGTGCCTGGAGTGTACGGGAACACACTGAAGCTTTCTTT. It is translated as CAWSVREHTEAFF. Looking up the rest from reference TRBV30 and TRBJ1-1 gives the full variable domain: SQTIHQWPATLVQPVGSPLSLECTVEGTSNPNLYWYRQAAGRGLQLLFYSVGIGQISSEVPQNLSASRPQDRQFILSSKKLLLSDSGFYLCAWSVREHTEAFFGQGTRLTVV.

The chain is built from TRBV5-5 and TRBJ2-3; 9 bases align to TRBD1. The junction had 1 base not matched to a gene; V was cut back by 4 bases and J by 1 base. The CDR3 sequence is 14 residues long. Germline CDR1 and CDR2: SGHKS and YYEKEE (reference sequence). The CDR3 coding sequence is TGTGCCAGCAGCAGACAGGGGGGCACAGATACGCAGTATTTT. Translating gives CASSRQGGTDTQYF. The variable domain in full, completed from reference TRBV5-5 and TRBJ2-3, reads DAGVTQSPTHLIKTRGQQVTLRCSPISGHKSVSWYQQVLGQGPQFIFQYYEKEERGRGNFPDRFSARQFPNYSSELNVNALLLGDSALYLCASSRQGGTDTQYFGPGTRLTVL.

CDR3 sequence reads: CASRSKLGGSGELFF. The CDR3 region has the DNA TGTGCCAGCAGATCGAAGCTGGGGGGGAGCGGGGAGCTGTTTTTT. V is TRBV7-9 and J is TRBJ2-2; 7 positions agree with TRBD2. This CDR3 spans 15 amino acids. V was clipped by 6 bases and J by 7 bases; unmatched bases: 11. Looked up from germline, CDR1 is SEHNR and CDR2 is FQNEAQ (reference sequence).

The gene calls are TRBV5-1 and TRBJ2-7; TRBD1 agrees at 7 bases. V trimming: 4 bases; J trimming: 4 bases; junction bases outside the gene matches: 14. Germline V gene sequence: CDR1 SGHRS, CDR2 YFSETQ. The CDR3 spans 16 residues. The CDR3 is CASSPLQGPPLYEQYF. Written as DNA, the CDR3 is TGCGCCAGCAGCCCACTACAGGGGCCCCCATTATACGAGCAGTACTTC.

This clone showed up just once. The chain links TRBV28 to TRBJ2-3, with D maybe TRBD2 (5 bases). The length of the CDR3 is 16 residues. Germline CDR1 MDHEN, CDR2 SYDVKM. V lost 6 bases, J lost 1 base, and 17 bases lay in between. CDR3 DNA: TGTGCCAGCAGCCTGGCCCTAGCTGCCGGCACAGATACGCAGTATTTT. Translated, it gives CASSLALAAGTDTQYF. Using reference TRBV28 and TRBJ2-3 for the parts outside the CDR3, the full variable domain is DVKVTQSSRYLVKRTGEKVFLECVQDMDHENMFWYRQDPGLGLRLIYFSYDVKMKEKGDIPEGYSVSREKKERFSLILESASTNQTSMYLCASSLALAAGTDTQYFGPGTRLTVL.

This sequence joins TRBV25-1 and TRBJ1-3, with unresolved D. Per the germline V gene, CDR1 is MGHDK and CDR2 is SYGVNS. The CDR3 runs 15 residues. Trimming shortened V by 6 bases and J by 0 bases, and 12 bases separated the two germline ends. Here the CDR3 DNA reads TGTGCCAGCAGGGTTAGCTCCCGCTCTGGAAACACCATATATTTT. Translated, it gives CASRVSSRSGNTIYF.

The chain joins TRBV7-8 to TRBJ2-7; 7 bases are shared with TRBD1. The length of the CDR3 is 13 residues. J was trimmed by 6 bases and V by 4 bases; bases with no gene match: 6. CDR1 SGHVS and CDR2 FQNEAQ come from the germline V gene. The CDR3 region is CASSSIRGSEQYV. CDR3 DNA: TGTGCCAGCAGCTCCATCAGGGGGAGCGAGCAGTACGTC.

The chain recombines TRBV21-1 with TRBJ1-5; the table's D gene call, TRBD1, was not cross checked with the DNA. TRBV21-1 is annotated as a pseudogene. The CDR3 sequence is 18 residues long. CDR3 in amino acids: CASTLTRQGRKGNQPQHF. The CDR3 DNA follows: TGTGCCAGCACCCTTACCCGACAGGGTAGGAAAGGCAATCAGCCCCAGCATTTT.

J is TRBJ1-1 and V is TRBV9; D unresolved. Germline CDR1 is SGDLS and CDR2 is YYNGEE. Trimming left V 4 bases short and J 3 bases short, with 16 bases between. The CDR3 extends over 15 amino acids. The CDR3 DNA sequence: TGTGCCAGCAGCCCCCGGGTTCGTTTATACACTGAAGCTTTCTTT. Translation: CASSPRVRLYTEAFF.

The chain joins TRBV7-9 to TRBJ2-5; 8 bases align to TRBD1. From germline, CDR1 is SEHNR and CDR2 FQNEAQ (reference sequence). Unmatched junction bases numbered 6, after V lost 5 bases and J lost 4 bases. The CDR3 is made up of 14 amino acids. The CDR3 region is CASSNDRGIETQYF. The DNA of the CDR3 is TGTGCCAGCAGCAACGACAGGGGAATAGAGACCCAGTACTTC.

The rearrangement joins TRBV25-1 to TRBJ1-2; TRBD1 agrees at 7 bases. Germline CDR1 MGHDK, CDR2 SYGVNS. The CDR3 is 17 amino acids. J gave up 4 bases and V 6 bases, and 17 bases lay outside the gene matches. The CDR3 nucleotides are TGTGCCAGCAGCCCGACAGGGACCCGCTCCGAGACCTATGGCTACACCTTC. It translates to CASSPTGTRSETYGYTF.